These 29 T cell receptor beta chains came from one sample sequenced in a study of T-cell reconstitution after alpha-beta-depleted transplantation in children. It was with unique molecular identifiers that the TCRbeta library was prepared. MiXCR, run by TCRdb on the PCR reads, gives a single entry per CDR3 protein. The sample has a few hundred thousand distinct CDR3 sequences, 25% to 30% seen once. Sequenced here: PBMCs, sampled before TCRalphabeta/CD19-depleted stem cell transplant. The receptors come from a boy under two years old with Wiskott-Aldrich syndrome, due to receive a stem cell transplant.

This chain uses TRBV29-1 with TRBJ2-3; D not certain. V lost 4 bases to trimming and J lost 2 bases, with 19 bases between them. The CDR3 runs to 16 residues. Germline CDR1 and CDR2: SQVTM and ANQGSEA. CDR3 sequence: CSVVIPNTLLTDTQYF. CDR3 nucleotides: TGCAGCGTTGTTATCCCTAACACACTACTCACAGATACGCAGTATTTT.

This clonotype was detected a few times. The chain employs TRBV5-1 and TRBJ2-3, with D perhaps TRBD2 (5 bases). CDR1 and CDR2 (germline): SGHRS, YFSETQ. V was cut by 2 bases and J by 0 bases, with 10 bases left in between. This CDR3 spans 15 amino acids. CDR3 residues: CASSFRAESTDTQYF. The CDR3 DNA reads as TGCGCCAGCAGCTTTCGAGCGGAGAGCACAGATACGCAGTATTTT. The full variable domain, in which reference TRBV5-1 and TRBJ2-3 provide the parts outside the CDR3, is KAGVTQTPRYLIKTRGQQVTLSCSPISGHRSVSWYQQTPGQGLQFLFEYFSETQRNKGNFPGRFSGRQFSNSRSEMNVSTLELGDSALYLCASSFRAESTDTQYFGPGTRLTVL.

This clonotype showed up just a few times. This chain uses TRBV30 with TRBJ2-5; D gene ambiguous. The V gene lost 4 bases and the J gene lost 1 base, with 7 bases spanning the gap. Germline values: CDR1 GTSNPN, CDR2 SVGIG (reference sequence). CDR3 length: 12 amino acids. The CDR3 nucleotides are TGTGCCTGGAAATTCCCCCAAGAGACCCAGTACTTC. Translated, it gives CAWKFPQETQYF.

V is TRBV15 and J is TRBJ1-1; 8 nucleotides align to TRBD1. The junction had 6 bases not matched to a gene; V was cut back by 1 base and J by 5 bases. This CDR3 spans 15 amino acids. Germline-derived CDR1 and CDR2 are LNHNV and YYDKDF (reference sequence). CDR3 residues: CATSRGQGIGTEAFF. The CDR3 coding sequence is TGTGCCACCAGCAGAGGACAGGGGATTGGAACTGAAGCTTTCTTT.

As DNA, the CDR3 is TGTGCCAGCAGTTTCGGACAGTGGGCCGGGGAGCTGTTTTTT. Translating gives CASSFGQWAGELFF. The V and J genes are TRBV27 and TRBJ2-2, with D maybe TRBD1 (6 bases). Per germline, CDR1 MNHEY and CDR2 SMNVEV (reference sequence). This CDR3 has 14 amino acids. V lost 3 bases and J 6 bases, leaving 11 bases between the germline ends.

CDR3 residues: CASSLTRNNEQFF. DNA for the CDR3: TGTGCCAGCAGCTTAACAAGAAACAATGAGCAGTTCTTC. The chain links TRBV7-3 to TRBJ2-1; D ambiguous. In germline, CDR1 is SGHTA, CDR2 FQGTGA. V was pared by 0 bases and J by 5 bases, with 5 bases between. This CDR3 is built from 13 residues.

This clonotype occurred a few times. The chain joins TRBV20-1 to TRBJ2-3; possible D gene TRBD1, 7 bases. The CDR3 consists of 15 residues. CDR1 is DFQATT, CDR2 SNEGSKA, per germline (reference sequence). Between the trimmed V and J ends, which lost 1 base and 4 bases, there was a span of 15 bases. This chain's CDR3 is CSARVRDRVSDTQYF. CDR3 sequence (DNA): TGCAGTGCTAGAGTGCGGGACAGAGTCTCAGATACGCAGTATTTT.

V gene TRBV20-1 combines with J gene TRBJ2-1; D perhaps matches TRBD1 (6 bases). The V end was cut by 5 bases, the J end by 6 bases, with 20 bases between. Germline values: CDR1 DFQATT, CDR2 SNEGSKA (reference sequence). There are 15 residues in the CDR3. CDR3 loop: CSAPWTWGLRNEQFF. The CDR3 nucleotides are TGCAGTGCTCCCTGGACTTGGGGGCTCCGCAATGAGCAGTTCTTC.

The V and J genes are TRBV11-2 and TRBJ2-3, with TRBD2 identical over 8 bases. V lost 5 bases and J lost 3; bases outside the gene matches: 7. Germline CDR1 and CDR2: SGHAT and FQNNGV. The CDR3 runs to 15 residues. The CDR3 nucleotides read TGTGCCAGCAGCATTAGCGGGACTGGGACAGATACGCAGTATTTT. Translated, it gives CASSISGTGTDTQYF. The variable domain in full, completed from reference TRBV11-2 and TRBJ2-3, reads EAGVAQSPRYKIIEKRQSVAFWCNPISGHATLYWYQQILGQGPKLLIQFQNNGVVDDSQLPKDRFSAERLKGVDSTLKIQPAKLEDSAVYLCASSISGTGTDTQYFGPGTRLTVL.

The sample holds a few counts of this clonotype. The V gene is TRBV5-1, the J gene TRBJ2-2; D gene uncertain. The CDR3 consists of 13 residues. The V gene's germline CDR1 is SGHRS and CDR2 YFSETQ. The germline V and J ends were trimmed by 0 bases and 6 bases, with 6 bases remaining between them. The CDR3 DNA sequence: TGCGCCAGCAGCTTGGATGTGGCCGGGGAGCTGTTTTTT. Protein sequence: CASSLDVAGELFF.

This clonotype was seen more than once but under ten times. V is TRBV10-3 and J is TRBJ2-5; 10 bases agree with TRBD2. The CDR3 loop spans 15 amino acids. Germline values: CDR1 ENHRY, CDR2 SYGVKD. V dropped 2 bases and J dropped 2; count of bases not matched to a gene: 2. Here the CDR3 reads CAISEVAGGQETQYF. Written as DNA, the CDR3 is TGTGCCATCAGTGAGGTAGCGGGGGGTCAAGAGACCCAGTACTTC.

The rearrangement uses TRBV5-1 and TRBJ1-6, with 9 positions matching TRBD1. CDR3 length: 15 residues. V lost 4 bases to trimming and J lost 9 bases; unmatched junction nucleotides: 8. Germline V gene data show CDR1 as SGHRS and CDR2 as YFSETQ. The CDR3 bases are TGCGCCAGCAGCCAAACAGGGGGCGCGGGTTCACCCCTCCACTTT. Protein product: CASSQTGGAGSPLHF.

The genes are TRBV6-2 or TRBV6-3 and TRBJ2-7; 11 bases are shared with TRBD2. Germline CDR1 and CDR2: MNHEY and SVGEGT. CDR3 length equals 17 residues. The trim removed 6 bases at V and 4 bases at J, leaving 14 bases unmatched. The DNA for the CDR3 is TGTGCCAGCAGCCAACGACACACTAGCGGGAGTGGGTACGAGCAGTACTTC. This translates into CASSQRHTSGSGYEQYF.

The chain carries TRBV7-2 and TRBJ2-7; D is perhaps TRBD2 (6 bases). The CDR3 loop spans 14 amino acids. Trimming took off 1 base at V and 6 bases at J, with 13 bases between the two ends. Germline CDR1 SGHTA, CDR2 FQGNSA. This CDR3 is CASSLGRGLCEQYF. CDR3 coding DNA: TGTGCCAGCAGCTTAGGTCGGGGACTTTGCGAGCAGTACTTC.

This clonotype was detected only a few times. V usage is TRBV7-2 and J usage is TRBJ2-2; unclear D gene. V lost 5 bases and J lost 6, with 16 bases in between. CDR3 length equals 15 residues. Per germline, CDR1 SGHTA and CDR2 FQGNSA. DNA of the CDR3: TGTGCCAGCAGCAAAAGGTGGCGTGACCCCGGGGAGCTGTTTTTT. Translated: CASSKRWRDPGELFF. Complete variable domain (other parts from reference TRBV7-2 and TRBJ2-2): GAGVSQSPSNKVTEKGKDVELRCDPISGHTALYWYRQSLGQGLEFLIYFQGNSAPDKSGLPSDRFSAERTGGSVSTLTIQRTQQEDSAVYLCASSKRWRDPGELFFGEGSRLTVL.

This clonotype has a handful of counts. The J gene is TRBJ2-1, the V gene TRBV20-1; D is unresolved. Trimming cost V 4 bases and J 8 bases, with 18 bases left between them. The CDR3 is made up of 14 amino acids. CDR1 DFQATT and CDR2 SNEGSKA come from the germline V gene (reference sequence). The CDR3 bases are TGCAGTGCTACGCGCGCCGTAAGTAACTATGAGCAGTTCTTC. As protein: CSATRAVSNYEQFF.

In this sample, this clonotype turned up a few times. The V and J genes are TRBV28 and TRBJ2-1; D unclear. V was shortened by 5 bases and J by 8 bases, with 10 bases between the two germline ends. CDR3 length: 12 amino acids. Germline CDR1 is MDHEN and CDR2 is SYDVKM. For the CDR3, the DNA is TGTGCCAGCAGTCTATTTGGGTATGAGCAGTTCTTC. It yields the protein CASSLFGYEQFF.

In its sample, this clonotype was seen a few times. The chain is built from TRBV5-1 and TRBJ2-5; 7 bases fit TRBD1. The CDR3 extends over 14 amino acids. CDR1 is SGHRS, CDR2 YFSETQ, per germline. V dropped 0 bases and J dropped 5; count of bases not matched to a gene: 4. The CDR3 sequence is CASSLETGEETQYF. In DNA, the CDR3 is TGCGCCAGCAGCTTGGAAACAGGGGAGGAGACCCAGTACTTC.

This clonotype was recorded a few times. The chain couples TRBV5-1 to TRBJ1-2, with D hard to call. CDR1 is SGHRS and CDR2 is YFSETQ in the germline V gene. This CDR3 contains 17 residues. V lost 4 bases, J lost 4 bases, and 23 bases lay in between. This chain's CDR3 is CASSPVTTAGGSYGYTF. The CDR3 region has the DNA TGCGCCAGCAGCCCGGTAACCACCGCGGGCGGCTCCTATGGCTACACCTTC.

This clonotype turned up a few times. V gene TRBV7-2 combines with J gene TRBJ2-5; D gene ambiguous. CDR1 and CDR2 from the germline V gene are SGHTA and FQGNSA. The CDR3 totals 14 residues. V gave up 7 bases and J gave up 3 bases, with 15 bases separating them. The CDR3 bases are TGTGCCAGCACCACCAGACCGGGCAAAGAGACCCAGTACTTC. As protein: CASTTRPGKETQYF.

The rearrangement joins TRBV12-3 or TRBV12-4 to TRBJ2-1; a weak D match, TRBD2 (6 bases). This CDR3 comprises 13 residues. V was trimmed by 5 bases and J by 9 bases, leaving 14 bases between them. CDR3 bases: TGTGCCAGCAGTCCCCGACTAGACGGTGAGCAGTTCTTC. The encoded protein is CASSPRLDGEQFF.

The V and J genes are TRBV10-1 and TRBJ2-1; tentative D call: TRBD2 (5 bases). This CDR3 comprises 16 residues. The V end was cut by 3 bases, the J end by 0 bases, with 12 bases between. Germline V gives CDR1 WNHNN, CDR2 SYGVQD (reference sequence). The chain's CDR3 is CASSDRWESSYNEQFF. For the CDR3, the DNA is TGCGCCAGCAGTGATCGGTGGGAGAGCTCCTACAATGAGCAGTTCTTC.

The rearrangement links TRBV20-1 to TRBJ2-5, with 7 bases lining up with TRBD1. The CDR3 has 16 residues. Germline CDR1 reads DFQATT; CDR2 reads SNEGSKA (reference sequence). The ends lost 1 base at V and 4 bases at J; junction bases unmatched: 12. The CDR3 DNA reads TGCAGTGCTAGAGCAGGGACAGTCATTTGGCGAGAGACCCAGTACTTC. The encoded protein is CSARAGTVIWRETQYF.

This chain joins TRBV28 and TRBJ2-5; D is tentatively TRBD1 or TRBD2 (5 bases each). The CDR3 totals 15 residues. Trimming took 7 bases from V and 0 from J, leaving 15 bases between them. Per the germline V gene, CDR1 is MDHEN and CDR2 is SYDVKM. This chain's CDR3 is CASTPFGAHQETQYF. The CDR3 DNA follows: TGTGCCAGCACTCCCTTCGGGGCCCACCAAGAGACCCAGTACTTC.

The chain combines TRBV20-1 with TRBJ2-5; TRBD2 aligns across 7 bases. V lost 0 bases and J lost 4; bases outside the gene matches: 11. CDR1 DFQATT and CDR2 SNEGSKA come from the germline V gene (reference sequence). There are 16 residues in the CDR3. The CDR3 here is CSARDSQYGRTETQYF. CDR3 nucleotides: TGCAGTGCTAGAGATAGTCAGTACGGGAGGACAGAGACCCAGTACTTC.

This clonotype came up a few times. V gene TRBV18 combines with J gene TRBJ1-2, with a possible D match to TRBD1 (6 bases). This CDR3 contains 15 residues. Germline loops: CDR1 KGHSH, CDR2 LQKENI. V was cut by 2 bases and J by 3 bases, with 13 bases left in between. The DNA of the CDR3 is TGTGCCAGCTCACCATCCACACAGGGTGACTATGGCTACACCTTC. Translated: CASSPSTQGDYGYTF.

The table lists this clonotype with a few counts. The CDR3 loop is CASSLLAGGIWEQFF. The CDR3 bases are TGTGCCAGCAGCTTACTAGCGGGAGGGATCTGGGAGCAGTTCTTC. The chain is built from TRBV5-5 and TRBJ2-1, with TRBD2 matching 13 bases. Losses at the gene ends were 2 bases for V and 10 bases for J; bases not matched to a gene: 6. From germline, CDR1 is SGHKS and CDR2 YYEKEE (reference sequence). The CDR3 covers 15 residues.

This clonotype was counted a few times. For the CDR3, the DNA is TGTGCCATCAGTTCCTCGGGCCCAGATACGCAGTATTTT. As protein: CAISSSGPDTQYF. The chain combines TRBV10-3 with TRBJ2-3, with D uncertain. CDR1 ENHRY and CDR2 SYGVKD come from the germline V gene. The CDR3 has 13 amino acids. The germline V and J ends were trimmed by 5 bases and 4 bases, with 10 bases remaining between them.

A few counts support this clonotype. V usage is TRBV27 and J usage is TRBJ2-1, with 7 nucleotides matching TRBD2. Germline V gene lookup returns CDR1 MNHEY and CDR2 SMNVEV (reference sequence). There are 14 residues in the CDR3. V lost 6 bases and J lost 9; bases outside the gene matches: 11. CDR3 DNA sequence: TGTGCCAGCAGGGGGAGGGGCCCCACGGGTGAGCAGTTCTTC. Amino acids: CASRGRGPTGEQFF.